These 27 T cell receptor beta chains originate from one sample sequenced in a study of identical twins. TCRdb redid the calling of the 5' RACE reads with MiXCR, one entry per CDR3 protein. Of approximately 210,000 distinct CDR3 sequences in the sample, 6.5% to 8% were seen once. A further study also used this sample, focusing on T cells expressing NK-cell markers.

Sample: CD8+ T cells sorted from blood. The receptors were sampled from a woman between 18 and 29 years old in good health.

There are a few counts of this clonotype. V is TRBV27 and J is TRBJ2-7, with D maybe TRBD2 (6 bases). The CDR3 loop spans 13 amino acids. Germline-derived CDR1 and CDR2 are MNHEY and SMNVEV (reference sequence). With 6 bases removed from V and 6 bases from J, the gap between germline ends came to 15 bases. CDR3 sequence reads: CASSSWEAAEQYF. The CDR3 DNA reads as TGTGCCAGCAGCTCCTGGGAGGCGGCCGAGCAGTACTTC.

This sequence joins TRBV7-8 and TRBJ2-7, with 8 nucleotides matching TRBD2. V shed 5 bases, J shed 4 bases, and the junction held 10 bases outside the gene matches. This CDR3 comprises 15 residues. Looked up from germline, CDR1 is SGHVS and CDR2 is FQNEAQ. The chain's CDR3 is CASSPAREGLYEQYF. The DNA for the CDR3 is TGTGCCAGCAGCCCCGCTCGGGAGGGTTTGTACGAGCAGTACTTC.

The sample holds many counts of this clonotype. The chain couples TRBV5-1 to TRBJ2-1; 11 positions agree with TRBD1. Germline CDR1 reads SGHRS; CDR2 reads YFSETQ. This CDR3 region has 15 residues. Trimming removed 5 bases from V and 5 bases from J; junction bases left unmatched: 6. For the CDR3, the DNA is TGCGCCAGCAGAATGGACAGGGGGCCAAACAATGAGCAGTTCTTC. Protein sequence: CASRMDRGPNNEQFF.

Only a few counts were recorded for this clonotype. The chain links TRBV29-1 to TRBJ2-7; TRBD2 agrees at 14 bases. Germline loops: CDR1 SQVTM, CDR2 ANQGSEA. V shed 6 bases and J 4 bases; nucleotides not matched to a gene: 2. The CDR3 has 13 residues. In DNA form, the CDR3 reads TGCAGCGTCCGACTAGCGGGAGGGTACGAGCAGTACTTC. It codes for CSVRLAGGYEQYF.

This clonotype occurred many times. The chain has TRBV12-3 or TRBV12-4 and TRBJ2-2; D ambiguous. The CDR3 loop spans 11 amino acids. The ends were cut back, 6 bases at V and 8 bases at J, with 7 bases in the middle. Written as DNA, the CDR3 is TGTGCCAGCAGCGAACAGGGGGAGCTGTTTTTT. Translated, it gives CASSEQGELFF.

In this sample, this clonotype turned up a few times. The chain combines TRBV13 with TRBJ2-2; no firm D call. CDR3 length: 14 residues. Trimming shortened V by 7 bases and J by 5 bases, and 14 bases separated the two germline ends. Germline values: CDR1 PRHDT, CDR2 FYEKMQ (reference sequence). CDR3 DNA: TGTGCCAGCACCCCTAGGGAACGGACCGGGGAGCTGTTTTTT. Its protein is CASTPRERTGELFF.

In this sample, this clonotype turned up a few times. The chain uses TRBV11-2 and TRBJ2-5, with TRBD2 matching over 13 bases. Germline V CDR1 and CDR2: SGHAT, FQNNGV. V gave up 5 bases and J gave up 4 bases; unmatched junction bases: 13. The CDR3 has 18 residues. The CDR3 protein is CASSGPGLAGTFVETQYF. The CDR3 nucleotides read TGTGCCAGCAGCGGCCCGGGACTAGCGGGGACCTTTGTAGAGACCCAGTACTTC.

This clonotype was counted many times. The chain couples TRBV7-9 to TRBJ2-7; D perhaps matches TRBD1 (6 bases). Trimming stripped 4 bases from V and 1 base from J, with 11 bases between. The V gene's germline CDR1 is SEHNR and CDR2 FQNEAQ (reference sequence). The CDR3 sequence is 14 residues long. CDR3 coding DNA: TGTGCCAGCAGCTACGACAGGAGGTCCTACGAGCAGTACTTC. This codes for CASSYDRRSYEQYF.

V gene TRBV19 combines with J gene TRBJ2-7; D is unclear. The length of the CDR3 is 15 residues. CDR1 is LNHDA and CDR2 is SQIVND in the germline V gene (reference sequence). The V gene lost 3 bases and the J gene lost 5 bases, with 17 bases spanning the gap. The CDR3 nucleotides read TGTGCCAGTAGTATCGCAGTAGCCGTAAGCCACGAGCAGTACTTC. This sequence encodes CASSIAVAVSHEQYF.

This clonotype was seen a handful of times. The CDR3 bases are TGCGCCAGCAGCCAAGGCTTAGCGTTGAATGAGCAGTTCTTC. Translation: CASSQGLALNEQFF. The chain uses TRBV4-1 and TRBJ2-1; D perhaps matches TRBD2 (5 bases). V was trimmed by 1 base and J by 7 bases, leaving 11 bases between them. CDR1 MGHRA and CDR2 YSYEKL come from the germline V gene. The CDR3 extends over 14 amino acids.

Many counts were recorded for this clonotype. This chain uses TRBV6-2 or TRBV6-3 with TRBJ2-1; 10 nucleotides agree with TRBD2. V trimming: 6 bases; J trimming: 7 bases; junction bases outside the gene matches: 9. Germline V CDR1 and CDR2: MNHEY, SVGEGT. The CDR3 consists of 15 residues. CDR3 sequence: CASSTRPAGGNEQFF. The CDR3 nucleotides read TGTGCCAGCAGCACCCGCCCAGCGGGAGGGAATGAGCAGTTCTTC.

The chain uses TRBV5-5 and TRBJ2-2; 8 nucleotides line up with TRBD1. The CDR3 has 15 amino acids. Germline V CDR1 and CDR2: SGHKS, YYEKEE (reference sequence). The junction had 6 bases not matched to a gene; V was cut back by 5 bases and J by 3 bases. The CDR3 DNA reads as TGTGCCAGCAGTCTGCAGGGGGCTCACACCGGGGAGCTGTTTTTT. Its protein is CASSLQGAHTGELFF.

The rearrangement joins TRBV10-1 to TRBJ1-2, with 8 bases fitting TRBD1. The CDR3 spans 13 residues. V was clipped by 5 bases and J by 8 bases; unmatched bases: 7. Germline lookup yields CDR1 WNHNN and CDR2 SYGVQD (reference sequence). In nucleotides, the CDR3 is TGCGCCAGCAGTAAGGACAGGGCTGGCGGCTACACCTTC. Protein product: CASSKDRAGGYTF.

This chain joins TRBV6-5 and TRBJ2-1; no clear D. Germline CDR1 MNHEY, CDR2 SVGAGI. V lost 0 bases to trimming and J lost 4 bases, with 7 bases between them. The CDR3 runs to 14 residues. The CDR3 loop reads CASSYSVGYNEQFF. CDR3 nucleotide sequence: TGTGCCAGCAGTTACTCAGTGGGGTACAATGAGCAGTTCTTC.

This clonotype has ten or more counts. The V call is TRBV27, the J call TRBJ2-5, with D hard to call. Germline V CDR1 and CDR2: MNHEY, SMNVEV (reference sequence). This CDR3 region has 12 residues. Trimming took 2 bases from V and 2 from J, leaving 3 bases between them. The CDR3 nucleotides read TGTGCCAGCAGTTTAGATCAAGAGACCCAGTACTTC. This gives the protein CASSLDQETQYF.

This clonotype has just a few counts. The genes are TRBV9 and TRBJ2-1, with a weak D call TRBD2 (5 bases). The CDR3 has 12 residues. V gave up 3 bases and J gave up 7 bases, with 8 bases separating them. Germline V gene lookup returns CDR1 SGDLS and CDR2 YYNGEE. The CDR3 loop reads CASSAGLNEQFF. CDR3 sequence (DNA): TGTGCCAGCAGCGCTGGACTGAATGAGCAGTTCTTC.

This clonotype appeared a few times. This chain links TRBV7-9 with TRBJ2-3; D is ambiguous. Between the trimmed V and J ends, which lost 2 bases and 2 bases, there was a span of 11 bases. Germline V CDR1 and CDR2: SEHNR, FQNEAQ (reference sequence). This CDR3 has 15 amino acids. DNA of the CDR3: TGTGCCAGCAGCTTAAGCAGGCGGTACACAGATACGCAGTATTTT. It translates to CASSLSRRYTDTQYF.

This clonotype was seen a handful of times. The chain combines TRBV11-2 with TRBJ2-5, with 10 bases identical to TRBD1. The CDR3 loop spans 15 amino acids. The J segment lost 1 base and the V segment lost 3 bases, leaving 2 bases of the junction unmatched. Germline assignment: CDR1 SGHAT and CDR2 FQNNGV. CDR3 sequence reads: CASSFGTGAQETQYF. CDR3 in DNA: TGTGCCAGCAGCTTCGGGACAGGGGCCCAAGAGACCCAGTACTTC.

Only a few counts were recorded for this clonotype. The CDR3 is CSARDEDIDTQYF. The CDR3 coding sequence is TGCAGTGCTAGAGATGAGGATATAGATACGCAGTATTTT. The chain uses TRBV20-1 and TRBJ2-3; no firm D call. Looked up from germline, CDR1 is DFQATT and CDR2 is SNEGSKA (reference sequence). The CDR3 contains 13 residues. The V end lost 0 bases, the J end lost 5 bases, and 9 bases lay between the germline ends.

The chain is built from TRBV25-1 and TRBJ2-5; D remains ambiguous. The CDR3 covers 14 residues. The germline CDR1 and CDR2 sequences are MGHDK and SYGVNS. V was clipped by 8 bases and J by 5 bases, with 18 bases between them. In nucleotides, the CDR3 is TGTGCCAGCTCGATAGTAGAGTACGAGGAGACCCAGTACTTC. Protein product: CASSIVEYEETQYF.

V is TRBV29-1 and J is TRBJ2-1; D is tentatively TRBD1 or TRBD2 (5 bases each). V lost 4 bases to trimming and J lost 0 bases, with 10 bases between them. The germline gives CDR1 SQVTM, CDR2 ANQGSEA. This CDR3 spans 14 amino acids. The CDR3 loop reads CSVGDGNSYNEQFF. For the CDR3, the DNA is TGCAGCGTTGGGGACGGGAACTCCTACAATGAGCAGTTCTTC.

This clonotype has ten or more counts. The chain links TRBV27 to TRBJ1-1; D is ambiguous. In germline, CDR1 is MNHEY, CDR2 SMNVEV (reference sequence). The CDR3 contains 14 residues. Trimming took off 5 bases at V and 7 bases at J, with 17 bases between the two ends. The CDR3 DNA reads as TGTGCCAGCAGTCCTCTACCGCGGGCGCTTGAAGCTTTCTTT. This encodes CASSPLPRALEAFF.

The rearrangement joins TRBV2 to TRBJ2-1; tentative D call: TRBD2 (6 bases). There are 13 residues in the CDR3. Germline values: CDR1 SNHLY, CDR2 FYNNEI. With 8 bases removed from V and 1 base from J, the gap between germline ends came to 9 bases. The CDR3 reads CASGLSSYNEQFF. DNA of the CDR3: TGTGCCAGCGGACTAAGTTCCTACAATGAGCAGTTCTTC.

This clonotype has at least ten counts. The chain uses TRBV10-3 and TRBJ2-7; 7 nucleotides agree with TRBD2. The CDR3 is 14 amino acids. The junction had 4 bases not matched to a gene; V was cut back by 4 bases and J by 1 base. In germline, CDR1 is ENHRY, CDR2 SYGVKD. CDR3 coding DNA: TGTGCCATCAGTGCCGGGACTAATTCCTACGAGCAGTACTTC. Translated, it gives CAISAGTNSYEQYF.

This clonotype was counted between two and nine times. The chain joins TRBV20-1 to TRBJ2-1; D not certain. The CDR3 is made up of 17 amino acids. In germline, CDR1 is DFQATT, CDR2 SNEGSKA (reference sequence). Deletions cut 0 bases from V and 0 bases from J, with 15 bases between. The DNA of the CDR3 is TGCAGTGCTAGAGATAAGGTAGTGAGAAGCTCCTACAATGAGCAGTTCTTC. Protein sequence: CSARDKVVRSSYNEQFF.

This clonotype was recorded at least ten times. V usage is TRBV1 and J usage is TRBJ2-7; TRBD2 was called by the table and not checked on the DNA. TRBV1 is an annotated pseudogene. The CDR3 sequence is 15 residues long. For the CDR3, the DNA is TGCACCAGCAGTTCCGGACTAGCGGCGGGATACGAGCAGTACTTC. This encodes CTSSSGLAAGYEQYF.

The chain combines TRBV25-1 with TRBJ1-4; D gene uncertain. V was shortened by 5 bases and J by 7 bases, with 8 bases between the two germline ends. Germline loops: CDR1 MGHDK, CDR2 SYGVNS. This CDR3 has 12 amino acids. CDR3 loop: CASSSWGEKLFF. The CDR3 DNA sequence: TGTGCCAGCAGTTCTTGGGGTGAAAAACTGTTTTTT.